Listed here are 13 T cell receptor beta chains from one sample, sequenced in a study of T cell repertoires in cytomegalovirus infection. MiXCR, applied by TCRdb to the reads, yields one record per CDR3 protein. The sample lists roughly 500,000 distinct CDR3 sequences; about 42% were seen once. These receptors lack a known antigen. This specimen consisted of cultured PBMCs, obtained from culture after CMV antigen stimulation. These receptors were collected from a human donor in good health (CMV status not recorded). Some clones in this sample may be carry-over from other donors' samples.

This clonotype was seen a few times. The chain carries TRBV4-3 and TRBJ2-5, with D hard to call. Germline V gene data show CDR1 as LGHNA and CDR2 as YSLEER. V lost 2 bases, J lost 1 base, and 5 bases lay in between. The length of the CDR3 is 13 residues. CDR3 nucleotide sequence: TGCGCCAGCAGCCAACGCGTCCAAGAGACCCAGTACTTC. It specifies CASSQRVQETQYF.

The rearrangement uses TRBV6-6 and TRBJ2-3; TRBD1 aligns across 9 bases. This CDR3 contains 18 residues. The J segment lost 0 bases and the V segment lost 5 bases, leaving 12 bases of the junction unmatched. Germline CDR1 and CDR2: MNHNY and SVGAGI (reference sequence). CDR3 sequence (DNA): TGTGCCAGCAGTCAACCCTGGGCGACAGGGGGGAGCACAGATACGCAGTATTTT. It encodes CASSQPWATGGSTDTQYF.

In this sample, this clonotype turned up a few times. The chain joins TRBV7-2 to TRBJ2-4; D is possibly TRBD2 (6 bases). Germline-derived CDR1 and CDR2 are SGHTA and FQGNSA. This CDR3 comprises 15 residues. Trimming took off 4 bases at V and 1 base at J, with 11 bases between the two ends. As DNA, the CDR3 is TGTGCCAGCAGCTCTGGGACTTGGGCCAAAAACATTCAGTACTTC. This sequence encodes CASSSGTWAKNIQYF.

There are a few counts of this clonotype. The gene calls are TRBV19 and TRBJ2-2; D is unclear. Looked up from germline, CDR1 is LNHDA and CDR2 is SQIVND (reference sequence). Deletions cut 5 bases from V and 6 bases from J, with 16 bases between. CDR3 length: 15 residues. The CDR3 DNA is TGTGCCAGTAGTTGGAAGGTGCTTTTAGCCGGGGAGCTGTTTTTT. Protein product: CASSWKVLLAGELFF.

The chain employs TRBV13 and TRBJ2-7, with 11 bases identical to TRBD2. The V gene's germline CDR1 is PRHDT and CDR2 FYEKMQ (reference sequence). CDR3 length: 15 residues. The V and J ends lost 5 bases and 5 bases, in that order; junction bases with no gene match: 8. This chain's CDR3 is CASSRVGLAENEQYF. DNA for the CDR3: TGTGCCAGCAGCCGGGTGGGACTAGCGGAGAACGAGCAGTACTTC. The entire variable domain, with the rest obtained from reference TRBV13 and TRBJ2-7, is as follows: AAGVIQSPRHLIKEKRETATLKCYPIPRHDTVYWYQQGPGQDPQFLISFYEKMQSDKGSIPDRFSAQQFSDYHSELNMSSLELGDSALYFCASSRVGLAENEQYFGPGTRLTVT.

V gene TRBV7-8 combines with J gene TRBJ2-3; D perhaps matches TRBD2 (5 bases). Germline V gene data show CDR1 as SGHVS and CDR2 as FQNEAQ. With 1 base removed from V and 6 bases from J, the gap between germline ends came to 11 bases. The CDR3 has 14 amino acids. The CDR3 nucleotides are TGTGCCAGCAGCTTAGGGACTTACGGGGATACGCAGTATTTT. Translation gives CASSLGTYGDTQYF.

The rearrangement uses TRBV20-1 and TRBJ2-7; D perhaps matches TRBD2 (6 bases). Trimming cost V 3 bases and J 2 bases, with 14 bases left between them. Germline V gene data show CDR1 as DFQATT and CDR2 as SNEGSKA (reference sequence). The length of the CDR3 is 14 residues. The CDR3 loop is CSARMGGGTYEQYF. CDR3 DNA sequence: TGCAGTGCTAGGATGGGAGGAGGCACCTACGAGCAGTACTTC.

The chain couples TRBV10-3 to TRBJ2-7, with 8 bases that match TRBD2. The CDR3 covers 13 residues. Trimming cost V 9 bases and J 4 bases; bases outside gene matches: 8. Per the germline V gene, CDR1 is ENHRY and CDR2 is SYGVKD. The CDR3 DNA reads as TGTGCCATTACCCGGGGGGGGGCTTACGAGCAGTACTTC. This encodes CAITRGGAYEQYF.

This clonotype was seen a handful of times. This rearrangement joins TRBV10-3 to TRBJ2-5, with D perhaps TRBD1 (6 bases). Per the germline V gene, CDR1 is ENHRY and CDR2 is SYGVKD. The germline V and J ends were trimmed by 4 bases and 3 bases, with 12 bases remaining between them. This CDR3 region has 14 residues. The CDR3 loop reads CAISARTDEETQYF. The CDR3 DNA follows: TGTGCCATCAGTGCCCGGACAGATGAAGAGACCCAGTACTTC.

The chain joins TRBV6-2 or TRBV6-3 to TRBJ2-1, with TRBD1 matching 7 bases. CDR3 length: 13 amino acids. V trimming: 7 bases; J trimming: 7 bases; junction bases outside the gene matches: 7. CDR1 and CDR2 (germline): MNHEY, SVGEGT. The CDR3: CASTRTGWNEQFF. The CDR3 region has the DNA TGTGCCAGCACCCGGACAGGTTGGAATGAGCAGTTCTTC.

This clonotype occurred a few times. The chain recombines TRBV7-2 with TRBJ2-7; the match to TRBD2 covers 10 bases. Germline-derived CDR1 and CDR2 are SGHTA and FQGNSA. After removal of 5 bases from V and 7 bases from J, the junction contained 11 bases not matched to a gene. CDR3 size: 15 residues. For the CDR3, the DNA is TGTGCCAGCAGCCGAGGGGGTAGCGGGGGGTGGGAGCAGTACTTC. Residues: CASSRGGSGGWEQYF.

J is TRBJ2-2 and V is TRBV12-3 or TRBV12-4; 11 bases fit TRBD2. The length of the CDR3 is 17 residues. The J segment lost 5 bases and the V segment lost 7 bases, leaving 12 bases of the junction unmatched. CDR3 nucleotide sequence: TGTGCCAGCATCCCGATACTAGCGGGGGAGGTGACCGGGGAGCTGTTTTTT. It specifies CASIPILAGEVTGELFF.

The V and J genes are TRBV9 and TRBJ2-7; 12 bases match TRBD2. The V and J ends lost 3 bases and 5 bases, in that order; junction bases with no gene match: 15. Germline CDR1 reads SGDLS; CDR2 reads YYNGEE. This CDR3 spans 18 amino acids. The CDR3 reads CASSALPLAGGSPHEQYF. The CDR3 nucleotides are TGTGCCAGCAGCGCGCTGCCGCTAGCGGGAGGGTCGCCCCACGAGCAGTACTTC.